The 20 T cell receptor beta chains below all came from one sample that was sequenced in a study of shared clonotypes between healthy human individuals. Produced via immunoSEQ multiplex PCR; TCRdb's table is partial and in-frame only. The top ten clones hold approximately 2% of a sample with almost 750,000 clones, 55% to 80% of them seen once. Sequencing was performed on memory CD4+ T cells sorted from blood. Subset noted: CD45RA-negative fraction. The receptors were sampled from a woman younger than 45 in good health.

This chain connects TRBV14 to TRBJ2-5, with TRBD2 matching over 11 bases. The J call is uncertain, as TRBJ2-7 better fits the DNA end. Germline assignment: CDR1 SGHDN and CDR2 FVKESK. The CDR3 runs 18 residues. The CDR3 reads CASSQDASGRLTSYEQYF. Written as DNA, the CDR3 is TGTGCCAGCAGCCAAGATGCTAGCGGGAGGCTAACCTCCTACGAGCAGTACTTC.

This chain uses TRBV5-4 with TRBJ2-2; tentative D call: TRBD1 (5 bases). There are 16 residues in the CDR3. In germline, CDR1 is SGHNT, CDR2 YYREEE (reference sequence). The ends were cut back, 0 bases at V and 3 bases at J, with 12 bases in the middle. The CDR3 nucleotides are TGTGCCAGCAGCTTGGAGACAGTAAGGGACACCGGGGAGCTGTTTTTT. This codes for CASSLETVRDTGELFF.

The chain uses TRBV5-4 and TRBJ1-1, with 7 bases that match TRBD1. The CDR3 is 14 residues long. CDR1 and CDR2 from the germline V gene are SGHNT and YYREEE (reference sequence). The junction had 6 bases not matched to a gene; V was cut back by 2 bases and J by 5 bases. CDR3 coding DNA: TGTGCCAGCAGCTTAGGTGCAGGGGGAACTGAAGCTTTCTTT. Translated: CASSLGAGGTEAFF.

The chain has TRBV18 and TRBJ2-2; D gene unclear. The CDR3 contains 14 residues. Trimming cost V 3 bases and J 4 bases, with 9 bases left between them. Germline lookup yields CDR1 KGHSH and CDR2 LQKENI. CDR3 amino acids: CASSPIRSTGELFF. The CDR3 DNA follows: TGTGCCAGCTCACCTATCAGGTCCACCGGGGAGCTGTTTTTT.

The V and J genes are TRBV11-2 and TRBJ2-3; TRBD2 might be the D (5 bases). Germline CDR1 is SGHAT and CDR2 is FQNNGV. The CDR3 length is 17 residues. With 5 bases removed from V and 0 bases from J, the gap between germline ends came to 18 bases. DNA of the CDR3: TGTGCCAGCAGCCCCCTTAGCGAGAGCCCTAGCACAGATACGCAGTATTTT. Amino acids: CASSPLSESPSTDTQYF. The full variable domain, completed using reference TRBV11-2 and TRBJ2-3, is EAGVAQSPRYKIIEKRQSVAFWCNPISGHATLYWYQQILGQGPKLLIQFQNNGVVDDSQLPKDRFSAERLKGVDSTLKIQPAKLEDSAVYLCASSPLSESPSTDTQYFGPGTRLTVL.

V usage is TRBV10-3 and J usage is TRBJ2-7; no firm D call. Trimming removed 2 bases at V and 0 bases at J, with 11 bases between. The CDR3 has 15 amino acids. Germline V lookup: CDR1 ENHRY, CDR2 SYGVKD. Here the CDR3 DNA reads TGTGCCATCAGTGAGAGCCGAAGCCCCTCCTACGAGCAGTACTTC. Translated, it gives CAISESRSPSYEQYF.

This chain links TRBV28 with TRBJ1-5; D gene uncertain. The CDR3 has 13 residues. V lost 6 bases and J 4 bases, leaving 10 bases between the germline ends. CDR1 and CDR2 (germline): MDHEN, SYDVKM. The CDR3 DNA is TGTGCCAGCAGGTCGGGGAGAAATCAGCCCCAGCATTTT. This codes for CASRSGRNQPQHF.

V gene TRBV7-2 combines with J gene TRBJ1-5; perhaps TRBD1 as D (5 bases). Germline CDR1 SGHTA, CDR2 FQGNSA. Trimming took 5 bases from V and 2 from J, leaving 19 bases between them. The CDR3 spans 17 residues. The CDR3 bases are TGTGCCAGCAGCCCCCACACGGGGGTAACTGGCAATCAGCCCCAGCATTTT. Translated, it gives CASSPHTGVTGNQPQHF.

This clone came up once. The chain recombines TRBV4-1 with TRBJ2-3; 10 nucleotides line up with TRBD1. The CDR3 spans 17 residues. The germline gives CDR1 MGHRA, CDR2 YSYEKL. The ends lost 7 bases at V and 3 bases at J; junction bases unmatched: 13. CDR3 sequence: CASKAMGQGLSTDTQYF. Written as DNA, the CDR3 is TGCGCCAGCAAAGCCATGGGACAGGGGCTAAGTACAGATACGCAGTATTTT.

The J gene is TRBJ2-5, the V gene TRBV5-5; D uncertain. Trimming shortened V by 1 base and J by 4 bases, and 5 bases separated the two germline ends. CDR3 length equals 12 residues. Germline CDR1 and CDR2: SGHKS and YYEKEE (reference sequence). The CDR3 protein is CASSLRVETQYF. The CDR3, as DNA: TGTGCCAGCAGCTTGAGGGTAGAGACCCAGTACTTC.

The rearrangement uses TRBV5-1 and TRBJ1-2, with a possible D match to TRBD1 (5 bases). Germline V gives CDR1 SGHRS, CDR2 YFSETQ. The CDR3 loop spans 15 amino acids. The V gene lost 4 bases and the J gene lost 3 bases, with 16 bases spanning the gap. The CDR3 region has the DNA TGCGCCAGCAGCCGTGGGGAGGGGCTCTACTATGGCTACACCTTC. The encoded protein is CASSRGEGLYYGYTF.

The V gene is TRBV4-1, the J gene TRBJ1-1; a possible D gene is TRBD1 (6 bases). Trimming removed 0 bases at V and 3 bases at J, with 8 bases between. This CDR3 contains 14 residues. CDR1 is MGHRA and CDR2 is YSYEKL in the germline V gene. CDR3 in amino acids: CASSQENRDTEAFF. The DNA of the CDR3 is TGCGCCAGCAGCCAAGAAAACAGGGACACTGAAGCTTTCTTT.

The rearrangement joins TRBV28 to TRBJ2-3; D unclear. Germline V gene sequence: CDR1 MDHEN, CDR2 SYDVKM. The CDR3 is made up of 15 amino acids. V gave up 6 bases and J gave up 0 bases, with 13 bases separating them. The CDR3: CASSRRQASTDTQYF. The DNA of the CDR3 is TGTGCCAGCAGCAGACGTCAGGCAAGCACAGATACGCAGTATTTT.

V is TRBV10-1 and J is TRBJ2-7, with D perhaps TRBD2 (7 bases). V gave up 9 bases and J gave up 0 bases, with 18 bases separating them. Per the germline V gene, CDR1 is WNHNN and CDR2 is SYGVQD (reference sequence). The length of the CDR3 is 15 residues. Here the CDR3 DNA reads TGCGCCAGACCGGGGGGCGGGACGCCCTCCTACGAGCAGTACTTC. Encoded protein: CARPGGGTPSYEQYF.

The J gene is TRBJ2-7, the V gene TRBV7-7; the match to TRBD1 covers 9 bases. Germline CDR1 and CDR2: SSHAT and FNYEAQ (reference sequence). The CDR3 covers 13 residues. V lost 4 bases to trimming and J lost 6 bases; unmatched junction nucleotides: 4. In DNA form, the CDR3 reads TGTGCCAGCAGCTCCGGGACAGGGCGCGAGCAGTACTTC. Translation gives CASSSGTGREQYF.

The chain employs TRBV7-9 and TRBJ2-3, with D perhaps being TRBD1 or TRBD2 (5 bases each). Germline V lookup: CDR1 SEHNR, CDR2 FQNEAQ (reference sequence). CDR3 size: 13 residues. V lost 1 base and J lost 7, with 9 bases in between. The CDR3 nucleotides are TGTGCCAGCAGCTTAGATGGGGGAAATACGCAGTATTTT. As protein: CASSLDGGNTQYF.

This clone was seen many times. The gene calls are TRBV5-6 and TRBJ2-7; 13 bases fit TRBD2. J gave up 6 bases and V 2 bases, and 8 bases lay outside the gene matches. Germline CDR1 is SGHDT and CDR2 is YYEEEE. CDR3 length: 16 amino acids. The CDR3 is CASSFTGTSGTSEQYF. The CDR3 nucleotides are TGTGCCAGCAGCTTTACCGGGACTAGCGGGACCTCCGAGCAGTACTTC.

This chain joins TRBV4-1 and TRBJ2-5; D call uncertain. This CDR3 is 14 amino acids long. The V end was cut by 0 bases, the J end by 7 bases, with 12 bases between. Germline lookup yields CDR1 MGHRA and CDR2 YSYEKL. For the CDR3, the DNA is TGCGCCAGCAGCCAAGAAGGGTTCGAAGCGACCCAGTACTTC. Translating it yields CASSQEGFEATQYF.

The V call is TRBV29-1, the J call TRBJ2-7, with D possibly matching TRBD1 (6 bases). CDR3 size: 13 residues. The V end lost 7 bases, the J end lost 0 bases, and 13 bases lay between the germline ends. From germline, CDR1 is SQVTM and CDR2 ANQGSEA. The CDR3 sequence is CSAAQGSSYEQYF. The CDR3 DNA sequence: TGCAGCGCCGCCCAGGGGAGCTCCTACGAGCAGTACTTC.

The chain recombines TRBV30 with TRBJ2-2; no reliable D call. The CDR3 length is 14 residues. The germline V gene has CDR1 GTSNPN and CDR2 SVGIG (reference sequence). Trimming pared 0 bases from V and 2 bases from J, leaving 7 bases between. The CDR3 nucleotides read TGTGCCTGGAGTGTATACACAAACACCGGGGAGCTGTTTTTT. Amino acid sequence: CAWSVYTNTGELFF.